This is a list of T cell receptor beta chains from one sample in a study of lymphopenia after photon versus proton radiotherapy. Generated by immunoSEQ multiplex PCR, the TCRdb table keeps only in-frame clones and is missing some. The sample holds some 4,800 clones; 88% are singletons and the top ten take around 17%. The specimen comprised peripheral blood, sampled from a patient treated with photon-based radiotherapy. The receptors were sampled from a man aged 25-45 years with gastric cancer. Each CDR3 is given with its conserved first and last residue. The D gene is left open where the match is weak. Size tells how often a clone was seen (once, few, many) or the class of an expanded clone, and some rows leave it out.

clone_size,j_call,v_call,d_call,cdr3_nt,cdr3_aa
-,TRBJ1-2,TRBV14,-,TGTGCCAGCAGCCAAGATGGGCCAGAAATTAATGGCTACACCTTC,CASSQDGPEINGYTF
-,TRBJ2-3,TRBV18,-,TGTGCCAGCTCACCCGGGGTGACAGATACGCAGTATTTT,CASSPGVTDTQYF
-,TRBJ2-5,TRBV5-5,TRBD2,TGTGCCAGCAGCCAAGGACTAGCTAGGGAGACCCAGTACTTC,CASSQGLARETQYF
-,TRBJ2-7,TRBV29-1,-,TGCAGCGTTGAAAATTCTGGGCCTTACGAGCAGTACTTC,CSVENSGPYEQYF
-,TRBJ2-2,TRBV7-8,TRBD1,TGTGCCAGCAGCATCGGACAGGGTGGCACCGGGGAGCTGTTTTTT,CASSIGQGGTGELFF
few,TRBJ1-5,TRBV19,TRBD1,TGTGCCAGTACAGGGACAGGGGCCCAGCCCCAGCATTTT,CASTGTGAQPQHF
-,TRBJ2-3,TRBV7-8,TRBD2,TGTGCCAGCAGCCCGCTAGCGGGAGAAGATACGCAGTATTTT,CASSPLAGEDTQYF
once,TRBJ2-1,TRBV5-4,-,TGTGCCAGCAGCTTGGTTCAGACCTACAATGAGCAGTTCTTC,CASSLVQTYNEQFF
-,TRBJ2-1,TRBV5-6,-,TGTGCCAGCGGCCCCCGGGGTTCCTACAATGAGCAGTTCTTC,CASGPRGSYNEQFF
-,TRBJ1-5,TRBV19,-,TGTGCCAGTAGTATAGGGGGGCGCAGCAATCAGCCCCAGCATTTT,CASSIGGRSNQPQHF
-,TRBJ1-5,TRBV9,-,TGTGCCAGCAGCGTAGGGGGAACCCCTCAGCCCCAGCATTTT,CASSVGGTPQPQHF
-,TRBJ2-2,TRBV7-6,TRBD1,TGTGCCAGCAGCCCGGGACAGGGTTTCGCCGGGGAGCTGTTTTTT,CASSPGQGFAGELFF
-,TRBJ2-1,TRBV15,TRBD1,TGTGCCACCAGCCTCGGGACAGGGGGATACAATGAGCAGTTCTTC,CATSLGTGGYNEQFF
-,TRBJ1-1,TRBV29-1,-,TGCAGCGTCGAGCTTGAGGGGCTAGTGAACACTGAAGCTTTCTTT,CSVELEGLVNTEAFF
-,TRBJ1-1,TRBV28,-,TGTGCCAGCAGCCCGAGGACAGTCGAAGCTTTCTTT,CASSPRTVEAFF
-,TRBJ1-3,TRBV7-9,-,TGTGCCAGCAGCTTAGACCACCTTGGAAACACCATATATTTT,CASSLDHLGNTIYF
-,TRBJ2-7,TRBV28,-,TGTGCCAGCAGGGCCCCCAGGGACGGGGCCTACGAGCAGTACTTC,CASRAPRDGAYEQYF
-,TRBJ1-5,TRBV2,-,TGTGCCAGCTTACTAGAACGCAGGAGCAATCAGCCCCAGCATTTT,CASLLERRSNQPQHF
-,TRBJ2-6,TRBV7-9,-,TGTGCCAGCAGCTTTAGAGGCTCCGGGGCCAACGTCCTGACTTTC,CASSFRGSGANVLTF
few,TRBJ1-1,TRBV27,-,TGTGCCAACCGACTAGATGGAGCTTTCTTT,CANRLDGAFF
-,TRBJ2-3,TRBV7-2,TRBD1,TGTGCCAGCAGCGTTCACAGGGGGTTAGATACGCAGTATTTT,CASSVHRGLDTQYF
-,TRBJ2-3,TRBV4-2,-,TGTGCCAGCAGCCAAGAGTACAGCACAGATACGCAGTATTTT,CASSQEYSTDTQYF
-,TRBJ2-1,TRBV4-3,-,TGCGCCAGCAGCCAAGATGAGGGTCCCTCGAGGCAGTTCTTC,CASSQDEGPSRQFF
-,TRBJ2-2,TRBV19,TRBD1,TGTGCCAGTAGTAACCCGGGACAGGGAAGAACCGGGGAGCTGTTTTTT,CASSNPGQGRTGELFF
-,TRBJ2-7,TRBV7-9,TRBD1,TGTGCCAGCAGCTTAGTATCGGGACAGGGCAGCGAGCAGTACTTC,CASSLVSGQGSEQYF
-,TRBJ1-5,TRBV15,-,TGTGCCACCAGCACAGCAGGGATCGGTGGCAATCAGCCCCAGCATTTT,CATSTAGIGGNQPQHF
-,TRBJ2-3,TRBV28,-,TGTGCCAGCAGTTTCCCGGCAGATACGCAGTATTTT,CASSFPADTQYF
-,TRBJ1-1,TRBV6-5,-,TGTGCCAGCAGTTACTCGGGGGGACGGGTAAACACTGAAGCTTTCTTT,CASSYSGGRVNTEAFF
-,TRBJ2-7,TRBV5-4,TRBD2,TGTGCCAGCAGCTTTGGACTAGACGGCGAGCAGTACTTC,CASSFGLDGEQYF
-,TRBJ2-3,TRBV6-5,TRBD2,TGTGCCAGCAAACCTAGCGGGGGGACAGATACGCAGTATTTT,CASKPSGGTDTQYF
-,TRBJ2-7,TRBV6-1,TRBD1,TGTGCCAGCAACCGACCGGGACAGGGGGTTTACGAGCAGTACTTC,CASNRPGQGVYEQYF
-,TRBJ2-7,TRBV13,TRBD1,TGTGCCAGCAGCTCGAAGTCCGGGACAGGGTTCTACGAGCAGTACTTC,CASSSKSGTGFYEQYF
few,TRBJ1-5,TRBV11-2,-,TGTGCCAGCAGCTTAGAGGAGGACGCTAGGGAGCCCCAGCATTTT,CASSLEEDAREPQHF